The 9 T cell receptor beta chains given below trace back to one sample, sequenced in a study of T cell changes during pregnancy in multiple sclerosis. Produced via immunoSEQ multiplex PCR; TCRdb's table is partial and in-frame only. The sample has tens of thousands of clones; roughly 90% are singletons. This specimen consisted of CD4+ T cells from peripheral blood mononuclear cells, obtained in the second trimester of pregnancy. The receptor source for this set is a female donor with multiple sclerosis, enrolled in a pregnancy study.

V usage is TRBV19 and J usage is TRBJ1-2; tentative D call: TRBD1 (6 bases). The V end lost 6 bases, the J end lost 2 bases, and 10 bases lay between the germline ends. CDR1 LNHDA and CDR2 SQIVND come from the germline V gene (reference sequence). The CDR3 has 13 amino acids. This CDR3 is CASRGQTNYGYTF. For the CDR3, the DNA is TGTGCCAGTAGAGGACAGACCAACTATGGCTACACCTTC.

The genes are TRBV21-1 and TRBJ1-1; the D call of TRBD1 is as the table states it, not checked on the DNA. TRBV21-1 is a known pseudogene. The CDR3 is 14 amino acids. CDR3 bases: TGTGCCAGCAGCCATGACAGGGGGGGAACTGAAGCTTTCTTT. It specifies CASSHDRGGTEAFF.

The rearrangement uses TRBV6-5 and TRBJ2-7; tentative D call: TRBD1 (7 bases). Germline V gene lookup returns CDR1 MNHEY and CDR2 SVGAGI. V was shortened by 8 bases and J by 6 bases, with 20 bases between the two germline ends. The CDR3 covers 14 residues. CDR3 region: CASAEQGGWSEQYF. The CDR3 DNA is TGTGCCAGCGCAGAGCAGGGGGGTTGGAGCGAGCAGTACTTC.

The chain employs TRBV30 and TRBJ1-4, with D possibly matching TRBD1 (5 bases). CDR3 length: 14 residues. In germline, CDR1 is GTSNPN, CDR2 SVGIG (reference sequence). Deletions cut 2 bases from V and 3 bases from J, with 10 bases between. The CDR3 loop is CAWSHGGANEKLFF. The CDR3 DNA reads TGTGCCTGGAGTCACGGGGGGGCTAATGAAAAACTGTTTTTT. Drawing the rest from reference TRBV30 and TRBJ1-4, the complete variable domain is SQTIHQWPATLVQPVGSPLSLECTVEGTSNPNLYWYRQAAGRGLQLLFYSVGIGQISSEVPQNLSASRPQDRQFILSSKKLLLSDSGFYLCAWSHGGANEKLFFGSGTQLSVL.

This sequence joins TRBV5-1 and TRBJ2-7; 7 bases fit TRBD1. This CDR3 has 15 amino acids. CDR1 is SGHRS, CDR2 YFSETQ, per germline. The trim removed 3 bases at V and 1 base at J, leaving 7 bases unmatched. The CDR3 sequence is CASSSPGTASYEQYF. For the CDR3, the DNA is TGCGCCAGCAGCTCACCCGGGACAGCGTCCTACGAGCAGTACTTC. The entire variable domain, with the rest obtained from reference TRBV5-1 and TRBJ2-7, is as follows: KAGVTQTPRYLIKTRGQQVTLSCSPISGHRSVSWYQQTPGQGLQFLFEYFSETQRNKGNFPGRFSGRQFSNSRSEMNVSTLELGDSALYLCASSSPGTASYEQYFGPGTRLTVT.

This rearrangement joins TRBV4-3 to TRBJ2-2, with 9 bases aligning to TRBD2. The V gene end was trimmed by 4 bases and the J gene end by 6 bases; junction bases not matched to a gene: 9. Germline loops: CDR1 LGHNA, CDR2 YSLEER. The CDR3 has 16 residues. CDR3 nucleotides: TGCGCCAGCAGCCGCGACTTTGCGGGGGGGGCCGGGGAGCTGTTTTTT. Translating it yields CASSRDFAGGAGELFF.

The chain links TRBV5-1 to TRBJ1-3; a weak D match, TRBD1 (5 bases). V lost 0 bases to trimming and J lost 0 bases, with 10 bases between them. Germline V gene data show CDR1 as SGHRS and CDR2 as YFSETQ. The CDR3 loop spans 16 amino acids. The CDR3 nucleotides are TGCGCCAGCAGCTTGGCAGGGCTGACCTCTGGAAACACCATATATTTT. Amino acids: CASSLAGLTSGNTIYF.

J is TRBJ2-7 and V is TRBV6-1; D remains unclear. The CDR3 length is 12 residues. Germline V lookup: CDR1 MNHNS, CDR2 SASEGT. V was trimmed by 4 bases and J by 3 bases, leaving 7 bases between them. CDR3: CASSVAIYEQYF. In DNA form, the CDR3 reads TGTGCCAGCAGTGTAGCTATCTACGAGCAGTACTTC.

The chain joins TRBV30 to TRBJ1-1, with D unresolved. This CDR3 region has 12 residues. The V end was cut by 3 bases, the J end by 6 bases, with 11 bases between. The germline V gene encodes CDR1 GTSNPN and CDR2 SVGIG (reference sequence). CDR3 sequence reads: CAWSRRRPEAFF. The CDR3 DNA follows: TGTGCCTGGAGCCGCCGGAGACCTGAAGCTTTCTTT.